A selection of T cell receptor beta chains follows, all from one sample in a study of CD8+ T cells in alopecia areata. This table comes from immunoSEQ multiplex PCR, and its TCRdb copy is limited to in-frame clones, with some not included. The sample lists around 200,000 clones, 53% occurring once. The sample in question was CD8+ T cells sorted from blood, obtained at week 24, from a patient treated with tofacitinib. These receptors originate from a human donor with alopecia areata. The conserved cysteine and the conserved F or W are not part of the CDR3 here.

V: TRBV6-6
length: 11
J: TRBJ2-7
CDR3: ASSSGQQGEQY

V: TRBV5-1
length: 9
J: TRBJ2-1
CDR3: ASSLGQDPF

V: TRBV4-2
length: 13
J: TRBJ1-2
CDR3: ASSQDPGAGGGYT

V: TRBV29-1
length: 10
J: TRBJ1-2
CDR3: SVEDFGRGYT

V: TRBV5-6
length: 14
J: TRBJ2-1
CDR3: ASSFFQEGTHNEQF

V: TRBV25-1
length: 11
J: TRBJ2-5
CDR3: ATTTGGAQTQY

V: TRBV29-1
length: 9
J: TRBJ2-7
CDR3: SVMSDYEQY

V: TRBV29-1
length: 10
J: TRBJ1-2
CDR3: SVVPDSYGYT

V: TRBV7-2
length: 15
J: TRBJ2-1
CDR3: ASRNPIQARDYNEQF

V: TRBV7-8
length: 15
J: TRBJ2-5
CDR3: ASSLTSNVRGQETQY

V: TRBV19
length: 13
J: TRBJ1-5
CDR3: ASSTRTGGDQPQH

V: TRBV29-1
length: 12
J: TRBJ1-5
CDR3: SVEDRGEDQPQH

V: TRBV19
length: 12
J: TRBJ2-3
CDR3: ASSVTTGADTQY

V: TRBV10-2
length: 12
J: TRBJ2-3
CDR3: ASRAGGSTDTQY

V: TRBV30
length: 10
J: TRBJ2-1
CDR3: AWSGEVLEQF

V: TRBV7-9
length: 13
J: TRBJ1-2
CDR3: ASDGVGGGDYGYT

V: TRBV7-8
length: 14
J: TRBJ2-1
CDR3: ASSHRLAGGPDEQF

V: TRBV9
length: 14
J: TRBJ1-2
CDR3: ASSVGDRPTNYGYT

V: TRBV2
length: 11
J: TRBJ1-4
CDR3: ASSRVLGEKLF

V: TRBV7-9
length: 12
J: TRBJ2-7
CDR3: ASGPVGAGYEQY

V: TRBV9
length: 14
J: TRBJ1-2
CDR3: ASSVGGQAANYGYT

V: TRBV19
length: 10
J: TRBJ1-1
CDR3: ASSIGGAEAF

V: TRBV9
length: 14
J: TRBJ2-3
CDR3: ASSVQGARGTDTQY

V: TRBV4-3
length: 14
J: TRBJ1-1
CDR3: ASSQDLPGENTEAF

V: TRBV6-6
length: 11
J: TRBJ1-4
CDR3: ASNSGLGEKLF

V: TRBV5-6
length: 10
J: TRBJ2-7
CDR3: ASSSDSHEQY

V: TRBV4-3
length: 13
J: TRBJ2-1
CDR3: ASSQSGGRYNEQF

V: TRBV6-6
length: 12
J: TRBJ1-5
CDR3: ASRMGQLNQPQH

V: TRBV4-3
length: 12
J: TRBJ2-7
CDR3: ASSQSRGSYEQY

V: TRBV7-8
length: 12
J: TRBJ1-1
CDR3: ASSSGGAGTEAF

V: TRBV4-3
length: 14
J: TRBJ2-7
CDR3: ASSQDAGGGSGEQY

V: TRBV5-1
length: 11
J: TRBJ1-2
CDR3: ASSLGRNYGYT

V: TRBV9
length: 10
J: TRBJ1-1
CDR3: ASSADRGEAF